The clone carrying this T cell receptor beta chain was seen only a few times. The sample originates from a study of identical twins. TCRdb analysed the 5' RACE reads with MiXCR anew, one entry per CDR3 protein. The repertoire has roughly 350,000 distinct CDR3 sequences, about 12% of them found once; the top ten carry 7.2%. The CDR3 contains 16 residues. V was clipped by 4 bases and J by 0 bases; unmatched bases: 8. CDR1 and CDR2 (germline): DFQATT, SNEGSKA (reference sequence). The data were also submitted as part of a second study, on yellow fever vaccine responses in identical twins.

This sequence originates from a woman aged 18-35 years in good health. Sequenced input: CD8+ T cells sorted from blood. This chain joins TRBV20-1 and TRBJ1-1; 10 bases match TRBD1. CDR3 in DNA: TGCAGTGCTACCCCTCTGGGACAGGGGTTGAACACTGAAGCTTTCTTT. It translates to CSATPLGQGLNTEAFF.